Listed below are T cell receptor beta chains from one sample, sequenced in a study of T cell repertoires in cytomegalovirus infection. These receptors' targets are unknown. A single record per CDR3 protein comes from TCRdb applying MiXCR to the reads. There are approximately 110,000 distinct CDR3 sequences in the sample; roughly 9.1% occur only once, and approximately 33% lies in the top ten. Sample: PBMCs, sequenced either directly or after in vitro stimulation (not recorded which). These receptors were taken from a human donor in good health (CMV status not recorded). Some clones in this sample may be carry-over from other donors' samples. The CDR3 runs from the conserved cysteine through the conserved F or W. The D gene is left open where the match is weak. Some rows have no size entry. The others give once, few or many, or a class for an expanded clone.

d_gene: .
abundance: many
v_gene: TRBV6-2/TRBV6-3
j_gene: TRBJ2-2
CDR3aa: CASSYFRSGELFF
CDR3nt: TGTGCCAGCAGTTACTTCAGGTCCGGGGAGCTGTTTTTT

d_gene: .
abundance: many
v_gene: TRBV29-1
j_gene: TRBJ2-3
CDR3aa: CSVRAASSTDTQYF
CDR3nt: TGCAGCGTTCGAGCGGCCAGTAGCACAGATACGCAGTATTTT

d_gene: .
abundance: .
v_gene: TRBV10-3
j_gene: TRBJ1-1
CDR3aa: CAISESRGLSDTEAFF
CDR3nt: TGTGCCATCAGTGAGTCGCGCGGCCTATCGGACACTGAAGCTTTCTTT

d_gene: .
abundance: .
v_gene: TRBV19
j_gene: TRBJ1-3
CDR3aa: CASSSYSGNTIYF
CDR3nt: TGTGCCAGTAGCTCGTACTCTGGAAACACCATATATTTT

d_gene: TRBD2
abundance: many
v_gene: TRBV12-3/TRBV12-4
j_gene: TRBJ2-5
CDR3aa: CASTWGGETQYF
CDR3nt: TGTGCCAGCACCTGGGGGGGGGAGACCCAGTACTTC

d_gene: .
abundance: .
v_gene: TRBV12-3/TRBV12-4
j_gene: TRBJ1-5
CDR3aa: CASSPGGHFRPQHF
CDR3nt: TGTGCCAGCAGCCCCGGGGGGCATTTCCGGCCCCAGCATTTT

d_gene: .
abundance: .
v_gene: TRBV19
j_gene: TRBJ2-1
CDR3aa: CASTSTGADYNEQFF
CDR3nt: TGTGCCAGTACCTCGACGGGGGCAGACTACAATGAGCAGTTCTTC

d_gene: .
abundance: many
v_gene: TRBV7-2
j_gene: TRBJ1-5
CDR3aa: CASSLASAAKLNQPQHF
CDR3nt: TGTGCCAGCAGCTTAGCCTCGGCTGCAAAACTAAATCAGCCCCAGCATTTT

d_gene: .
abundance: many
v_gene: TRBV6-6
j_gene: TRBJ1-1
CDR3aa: CASSYGLTGTEAFF
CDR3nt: TGTGCCAGCAGTTACGGGCTAACGGGAACTGAAGCTTTCTTT

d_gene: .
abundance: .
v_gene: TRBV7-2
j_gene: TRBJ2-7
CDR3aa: CASSPGTFRYEQYF
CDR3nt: TGTGCCAGCAGCCCCGGGACATTCCGCTACGAGCAGTACTTC

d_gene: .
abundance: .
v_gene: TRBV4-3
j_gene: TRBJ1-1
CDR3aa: CASSQDGVGNTEAFF
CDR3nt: TGCGCCAGCAGCCAAGATGGGGTGGGGAACACTGAAGCTTTCTTT

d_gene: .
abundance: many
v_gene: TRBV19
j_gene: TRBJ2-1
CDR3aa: CASLARPPYNEQFF
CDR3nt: TGTGCCAGTCTAGCGCGCCCCCCCTACAATGAGCAGTTCTTC

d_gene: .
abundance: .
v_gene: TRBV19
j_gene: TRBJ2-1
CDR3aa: CASRFANEQFF
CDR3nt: TGTGCCAGTAGGTTCGCCAATGAGCAGTTCTTC

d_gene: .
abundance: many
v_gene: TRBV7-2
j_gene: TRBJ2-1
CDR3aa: CASSPGIDSYNEQFF
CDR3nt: TGTGCCAGCAGCCCTGGGATAGACTCCTACAATGAGCAGTTCTTC

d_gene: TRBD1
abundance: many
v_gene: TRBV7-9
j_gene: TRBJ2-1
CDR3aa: CASSLGARGKSSYNEQFF
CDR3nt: TGTGCCAGCAGCTTAGGGGCCAGGGGGAAAAGCTCCTACAATGAGCAGTTCTTC

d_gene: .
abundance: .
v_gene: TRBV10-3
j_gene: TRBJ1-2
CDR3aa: CAISARGQNYGYTF
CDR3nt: TGTGCCATCAGTGCCAGGGGCCAAAACTATGGCTACACCTTC

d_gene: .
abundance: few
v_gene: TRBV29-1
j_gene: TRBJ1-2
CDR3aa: CSVEGGGGFYTF
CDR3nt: TGCAGCGTTGAAGGGGGCGGCGGCTTCTACACCTTC

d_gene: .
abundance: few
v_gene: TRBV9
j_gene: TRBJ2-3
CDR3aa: CASSPPLGTQYF
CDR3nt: TGTGCCAGCAGCCCTCCCTTAGGTACGCAGTATTTT

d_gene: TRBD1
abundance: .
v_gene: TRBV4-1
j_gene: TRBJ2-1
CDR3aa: CASSQSTGGRYNEQFF
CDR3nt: TGCGCCAGCAGCCAATCGACAGGGGGTAGATACAATGAGCAGTTCTTC

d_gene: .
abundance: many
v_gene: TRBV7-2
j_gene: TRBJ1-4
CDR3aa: CASSLAVRGTPDEKLFF
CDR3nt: TGTGCCAGCAGCTTAGCGGTTCGGGGGACTCCCGATGAAAAACTGTTTTTT

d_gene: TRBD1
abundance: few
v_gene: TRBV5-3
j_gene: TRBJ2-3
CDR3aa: CASSWDRGKIDTQYF
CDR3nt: TGTGCCAGCAGCTGGGACAGGGGGAAGATAGATACGCAGTATTTT

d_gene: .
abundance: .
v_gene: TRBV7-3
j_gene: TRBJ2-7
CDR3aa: CASSSPPHWEQYF
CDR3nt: TGTGCCAGCAGCTCCCCCCCTCATTGGGAGCAGTACTTC

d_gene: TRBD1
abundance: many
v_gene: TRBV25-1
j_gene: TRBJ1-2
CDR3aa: CASSRGQGSNGYTF
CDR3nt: TGTGCCAGCAGTCGGGGACAGGGAAGTAATGGCTACACCTTC

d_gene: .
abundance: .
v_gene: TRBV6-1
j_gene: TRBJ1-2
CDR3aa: CASSEGGARNYGYTF
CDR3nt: TGTGCCAGCAGTGAAGGAGGGGCGCGTAACTATGGCTACACCTTC

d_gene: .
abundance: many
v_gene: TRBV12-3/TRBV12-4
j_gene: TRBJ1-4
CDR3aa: CASSLAGLNEKLFF
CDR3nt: TGTGCCAGCAGTTTGGCTGGGTTAAATGAAAAACTGTTTTTT

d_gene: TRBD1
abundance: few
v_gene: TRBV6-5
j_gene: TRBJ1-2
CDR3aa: CASSFGQDYGYTF
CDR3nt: TGTGCCAGCAGCTTCGGACAGGACTATGGCTACACCTTC

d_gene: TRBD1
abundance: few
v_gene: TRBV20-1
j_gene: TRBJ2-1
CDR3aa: CSAAPTGGSYNEQFF
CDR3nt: TGCAGTGCTGCCCCGACAGGGGGCAGTTACAATGAGCAGTTCTTC

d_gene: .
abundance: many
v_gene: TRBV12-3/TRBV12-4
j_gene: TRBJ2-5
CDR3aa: CASSLRGSETQYF
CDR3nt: TGTGCCAGCAGCCTTCGGGGGAGCGAGACCCAGTACTTC

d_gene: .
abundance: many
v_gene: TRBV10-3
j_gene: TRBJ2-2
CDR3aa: CAIQGTANTGELFF
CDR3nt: TGTGCCATCCAGGGGACCGCGAACACCGGGGAGCTGTTTTTT

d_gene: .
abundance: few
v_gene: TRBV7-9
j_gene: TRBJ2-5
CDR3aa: CASSVGVGRETQYF
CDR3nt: TGTGCCAGCAGCGTCGGCGTAGGGAGGGAGACCCAGTACTTC

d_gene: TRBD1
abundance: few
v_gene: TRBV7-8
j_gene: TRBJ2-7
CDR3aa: CASSSGTGSSYEQYF
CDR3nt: TGTGCCAGCAGCTCCGGGACAGGGAGCTCCTACGAGCAGTACTTC

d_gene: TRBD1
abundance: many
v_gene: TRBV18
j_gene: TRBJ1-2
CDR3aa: CASSPTLPGTGYGYTF
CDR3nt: TGTGCCAGCTCACCCACACTCCCCGGGACAGGGTATGGCTACACCTTC

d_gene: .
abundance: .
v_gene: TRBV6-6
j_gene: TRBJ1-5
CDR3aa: CASSSNQPQHF
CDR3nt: TGTGCCAGCAGTTCTAATCAGCCCCAGCATTTT

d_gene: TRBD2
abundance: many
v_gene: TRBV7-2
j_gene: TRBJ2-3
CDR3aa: CASSSSSGSDTQYF
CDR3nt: TGTGCCAGCAGCTCTTCTAGCGGGAGTGATACGCAGTATTTT

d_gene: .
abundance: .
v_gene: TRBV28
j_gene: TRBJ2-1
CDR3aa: CASTGQGGNEQFF
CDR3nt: TGTGCCAGCACTGGACAGGGAGGGAATGAGCAGTTCTTC

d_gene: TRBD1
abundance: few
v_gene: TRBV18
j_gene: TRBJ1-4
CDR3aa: CASSLDRGNEKLFF
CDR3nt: TGTGCCAGCTCACTGGACAGGGGCAATGAAAAACTGTTTTTT

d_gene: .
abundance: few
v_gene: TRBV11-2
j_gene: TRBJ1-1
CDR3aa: CASSAYSRLNTEAFF
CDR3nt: TGTGCCAGCAGTGCCTATTCCAGGTTGAACACTGAAGCTTTCTTT

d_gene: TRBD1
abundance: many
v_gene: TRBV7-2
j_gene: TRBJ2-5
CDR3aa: CASSLYRGPAETQYF
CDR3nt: TGTGCCAGCAGCTTATACAGGGGACCAGCAGAGACCCAGTACTTC

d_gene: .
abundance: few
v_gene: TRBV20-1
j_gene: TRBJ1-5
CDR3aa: CSATLPWDGQPQHF
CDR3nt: TGCAGTGCTACCCTTCCCTGGGACGGACAGCCCCAGCATTTT

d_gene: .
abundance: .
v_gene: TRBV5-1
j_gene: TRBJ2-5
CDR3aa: CASSLGRASGQETQYF
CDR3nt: TGCGCCAGCAGCTTGGGTCGGGCCAGCGGGCAAGAGACCCAGTACTTC

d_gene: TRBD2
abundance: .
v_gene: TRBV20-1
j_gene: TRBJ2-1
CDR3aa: CSAREASSGYNEQFF
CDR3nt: TGCAGTGCTAGAGAAGCGTCTAGCGGTTACAATGAGCAGTTCTTC

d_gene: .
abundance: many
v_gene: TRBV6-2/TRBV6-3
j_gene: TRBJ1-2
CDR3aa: CASRPYTGDNYGYTF
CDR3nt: TGTGCCAGTCGCCCCTACACGGGGGATAACTATGGCTACACCTTC

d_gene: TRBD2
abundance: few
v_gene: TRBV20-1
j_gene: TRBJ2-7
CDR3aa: CSAKNPNSGSLNEQYF
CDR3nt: TGCAGTGCTAAGAACCCGAATAGCGGGAGTCTCAACGAGCAGTACTTC

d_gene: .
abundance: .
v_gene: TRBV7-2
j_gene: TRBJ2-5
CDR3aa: CASSPLRETQYF
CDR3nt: TGTGCCAGCAGCCCTCTTCGGGAGACCCAGTACTTC

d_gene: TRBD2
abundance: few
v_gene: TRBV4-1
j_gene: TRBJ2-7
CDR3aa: CASSQEVLAGMDEQYF
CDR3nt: TGCGCCAGCAGCCAAGAAGTCCTAGCGGGAATGGACGAGCAGTACTTC

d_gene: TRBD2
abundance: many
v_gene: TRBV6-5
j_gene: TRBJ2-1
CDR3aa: CASSYSIPSGIYNEQFF
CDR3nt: TGTGCCAGCAGTTACTCGATTCCTAGCGGGATCTACAATGAGCAGTTCTTC

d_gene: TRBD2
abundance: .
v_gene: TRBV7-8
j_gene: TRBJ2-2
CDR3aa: CASSEVRASGSSSTGELFF
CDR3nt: TGTGCCAGCAGCGAAGTTAGGGCTAGCGGGAGTAGCAGCACCGGGGAGCTGTTTTTT

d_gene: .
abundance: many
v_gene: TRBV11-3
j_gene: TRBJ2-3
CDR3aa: CASIQGTDTQYF
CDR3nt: TGTGCCAGCATTCAGGGCACAGATACGCAGTATTTT